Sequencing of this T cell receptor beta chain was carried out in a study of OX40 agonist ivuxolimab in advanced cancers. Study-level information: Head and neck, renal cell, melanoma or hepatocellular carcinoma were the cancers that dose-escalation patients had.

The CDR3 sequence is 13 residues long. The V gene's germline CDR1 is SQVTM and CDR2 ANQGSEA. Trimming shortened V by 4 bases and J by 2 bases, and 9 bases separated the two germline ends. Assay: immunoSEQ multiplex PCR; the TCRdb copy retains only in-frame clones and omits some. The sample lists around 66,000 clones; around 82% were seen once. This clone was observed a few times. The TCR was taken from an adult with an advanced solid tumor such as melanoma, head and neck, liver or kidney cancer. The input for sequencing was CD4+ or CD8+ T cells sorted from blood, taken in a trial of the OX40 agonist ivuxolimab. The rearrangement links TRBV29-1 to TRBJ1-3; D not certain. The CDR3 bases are TGCAGCGTTGCGGCTTCAGCTGGAAACACCATATATTTT. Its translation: CSVAASAGNTIYF.